The 3 T cell receptor beta chains below come from one sample, sequenced in a study of T cell repertoires in cytomegalovirus infection. MiXCR, run by TCRdb on the reads, gives a single entry per CDR3 protein. The sample lists approximately 490,000 distinct CDR3 sequences, roughly 12% occurring once. Sequencing was done on a sample of PBMCs. These receptors were collected from a human donor in good health (CMV status not recorded). Some clones in this sample may be carry-over from other donors' samples.

This clonotype has ten or more counts. J is TRBJ2-5 and V is TRBV7-9, with no clear D. CDR1 is SEHNR, CDR2 FQNEAQ, per germline (reference sequence). The V gene lost 5 bases and the J gene lost 5 bases, with 15 bases spanning the gap. This CDR3 is built from 14 residues. Written as DNA, the CDR3 is TGTGCCAGCAGCGGGTCTTGGGATTCCGAGACCCAGTACTTC. Its protein is CASSGSWDSETQYF.

The rearrangement joins TRBV20-1 to TRBJ1-3; 8 nucleotides agree with TRBD1. The CDR3 consists of 16 residues. Germline CDR1 reads DFQATT; CDR2 reads SNEGSKA (reference sequence). V was pared by 3 bases and J by 0 bases, with 7 bases of the junction left unmatched. The CDR3 DNA follows: TGCAGTGCTAGGGGGACAGGTTCGTTCTCTGGAAACACCATATATTTT. Translation gives CSARGTGSFSGNTIYF.

The chain uses TRBV9 and TRBJ2-7; maybe TRBD1 (6 bases). Looked up from germline, CDR1 is SGDLS and CDR2 is YYNGEE. Trimming took off 0 bases at V and 5 bases at J, with 12 bases between the two ends. The CDR3 runs 14 residues. The CDR3 here is CASSVGGGKNEQYF. For the CDR3, the DNA is TGTGCCAGCAGCGTAGGAGGGGGTAAGAACGAGCAGTACTTC.